The next 15 T cell receptor delta chains were all read from a single sample in a study of gamma-delta chains in newborns, infants, children (dated by TCRdb to between 2019 and 2020). Sequencing used an Illumina MiSeq. Identical DNA sequences were merged into single rows after TCRdb reprocessed the public reads with CATT. For this sample the table gives some 10,000 delta-chain clones, of which approximately 9% were detected only once. The top ten hold approximately 3.4% of the sample. Sequenced material: blood. The source of these receptors is a child who was a newborn, infant or young child, either healthy, febrile or measles-vaccinated (not recorded which).

Only a few counts were recorded for this clone. This chain joins TRDV2 and TRDJ2; D unresolved. There are 14 residues in the CDR3. Trimming removed 3 bases at V and 2 bases at J, with 9 bases between. CDR1 is GEAIGNYY, CDR2 EKD, per germline. The CDR3 DNA sequence: TGTGCCTGTGACGGAGTAGGATTGACAGCACAACTCTTCTTT. Translated: CACDGVGLTAQLFF.

The J gene is TRDJ1, the V gene TRDV2, with 7 bases lining up with TRDD3. The CDR3 extends over 15 amino acids. V gave up 6 bases and J gave up 0 bases; unmatched junction bases: 9. Looked up from germline, CDR1 is GEAIGNYY and CDR2 is EKD. The CDR3 region is CACRRLGPHTDKLIF. CDR3 coding DNA: TGTGCCTGTCGACGACTGGGGCCCCACACCGATAAACTCATCTTT.

As to this clone: In the same sample, other DNA sequences code for this CDR3. The CDR3 is CACDTTGGYSWDTRQMFF. The CDR3, as DNA: TGTGCCTGTGACACGACTGGGGGATACTCCTGGGACACCCGACAGATGTTTTTC. V and J are TRDV2 and TRDJ3, with 11 bases matching TRDD3. Looked up from germline, CDR1 is GEAIGNYY and CDR2 is EKD. CDR3 length equals 18 residues. V lost 1 base and J lost 0; bases outside the gene matches: 1.

This clone appeared a few times. This chain uses TRDV2 with TRDJ1; 9 bases are shared with TRDD3. This CDR3 is built from 16 residues. The junction had 7 bases not matched to a gene; V was cut back by 3 bases and J by 0 bases. Germline V gene data show CDR1 as GEAIGNYY and CDR2 as EKD. The CDR3 DNA reads TGTGCCTGTGACCCACTGGGGGAGGGAAACACCGATAAACTCATCTTT. Amino acid sequence: CACDPLGEGNTDKLIF.

This clone appeared a few times. A junction end diverges from the germline sequence, so it may reflect a read error. J is TRDJ3 and V is TRDV2; possibly TRDD3 for D (5 bases). Germline V gives CDR1 GEAIGNYY, CDR2 EKD. The CDR3 covers 18 residues. The CDR3 DNA sequence: TGTGCCTGTGACACCGTCGGGGCCAGCTCCTGGGACGCCCGACAGATGTTTTTC. Translating gives CACDTVGASSWDARQMFF.

For the J gene the call is TRDJ1; the V gene lacks a call; the tabulated D call, TRDD3, remains unverified against the DNA. The CDR3 consists of 18 residues. CDR3 sequence reads: CACDTLTGGYGGADKLIF. The CDR3 coding sequence is TGTGCCTGTGACACCCTTACTGGGGGATACGGAGGTGCCGATAAACTCATCTTT.

V gene assignment gives TRDV2, but the J gene was left uncalled; the table's D call of TRDD3 was not tested on the DNA. The CDR3 is made up of 16 amino acids. From germline, CDR1 is GEAIGNYY and CDR2 EKD. The CDR3 is CACDLLGASYTDKHIF. CDR3 in DNA: TGTGCCTGTGACTTACTGGGGGCTTCGTACACCGATAAACACATCTTT.

Concerning this clone: Other DNA sequences in this specimen translate into the identical CDR3. The rearrangement links TRDV2 to TRDJ1, with 13 bases identical to TRDD3. J was trimmed by 0 bases and V by 3 bases; bases with no gene match: 6. Germline values: CDR1 GEAIGNYY, CDR2 EKD. CDR3 length equals 17 residues. The CDR3 sequence is CACDSLGDTRDTDKLIF. DNA for the CDR3: TGTGCCTGTGACTCACTGGGGGATACGCGGGACACCGATAAACTCATCTTT.

This clone was seen a few times. The sample has other DNA sequences that encode this CDR3 too. J is TRDJ1 and V is TRDV2, with 8 bases identical to TRDD3. J was trimmed by 0 bases and V by 3 bases; bases with no gene match: 5. The CDR3 contains 15 residues. From germline, CDR1 is GEAIGNYY and CDR2 EKD. DNA of the CDR3: TGTGCCTGTGACTTACTGGGGGCTTACACCGATAAACTCATCTTT. It specifies CACDLLGAYTDKLIF.

This clone was observed a handful of times. Other DNA sequences from this sample encode an identical CDR3 as well. This chain links TRDV2 with TRDJ3; 11 nucleotides align to TRDD3. This CDR3 spans 20 amino acids. Germline loops: CDR1 GEAIGNYY, CDR2 EKD. Trimming removed 0 bases from V and 0 bases from J; junction bases left unmatched: 6. The CDR3 nucleotides read TGTGCCTGTGACACCGTGGTGGGGGATACGAGCTCCTGGGACACCCGACAGATGTTTTTC. This gives the protein CACDTVVGDTSSWDTRQMFF.

CDR3 residues: CACDKLGDFSSWDTRQMFF. In nucleotides, the CDR3 is TGTGCCTGTGACAAACTGGGGGATTTTAGCTCCTGGGACACCCGACAGATGTTTTTC. The chain joins TRDV2 to TRDJ3, with TRDD3 matching 10 bases. TCRdb offers no J gene call, so here the DNA was matched to germline to obtain one. The ends lost 2 bases at V and 0 bases at J; junction bases unmatched: 6. Germline CDR1 reads GEAIGNYY; CDR2 reads EKD. This CDR3 has 19 amino acids.

This clone occurred a few times. The chain combines TRDV2 with TRDJ1, with unresolved D. In germline, CDR1 is GEAIGNYY, CDR2 EKD. This CDR3 is built from 15 residues. Trimming left V 0 bases short and J 1 base short, with 11 bases between. CDR3: CACDTVGATTDKLIF. CDR3 in DNA: TGTGCCTGTGACACCGTCGGGGCTACCACCGATAAACTCATCTTT.

The chain uses TRDV2 and TRDJ1, with 7 bases lining up with TRDD3. Germline lookup yields CDR1 GEAIGNYY and CDR2 EKD. Unmatched junction bases numbered 9, after V lost 0 bases and J lost 3 bases. CDR3 length: 16 residues. The CDR3 DNA follows: TGTGCCTGTGACACCGTTGGGGGACGTTTACCCGATAAACTCATCTTT. Translating gives CACDTVGGRLPDKLIF.

In its sample, this clone was seen a few times. A much larger clone differs by one base, so this may be a read error. Other DNA sequences in this sample translate to the same CDR3. The genes are TRDV2 and TRDJ1; D possibly corresponds to TRDD3 (6 bases). Trimming pared 0 bases from V and 0 bases from J, leaving 13 bases between. Germline assignment: CDR1 GEAIGNYY and CDR2 EKD. The CDR3 sequence is 16 residues long. In DNA form, the CDR3 reads TGTGCCTGTGACACCCTTGGGGATGAGTACACCGATAAACTCATCTTT. Protein: CACDTLGDEYTDKLIF.

About this clone: The limits of the CDR3 on the DNA are not certain, so only TCRdb's listed CDR3 is given. V gene TRAV29/DV5 combines with J gene TRDJ1; the table gives TRDD3 as D, unverified against the DNA. Germline V gene lookup returns CDR1 NSMFDY and CDR2 ISSIKDK. The CDR3 length is 20 residues, termini included. CDR3 residues: CSVLLCSKRPPSGGTDKLIF.